The 2 T cell receptor beta chains reported below all come from one sample, sequenced in a study of blood T cells in healthy people across ages (dated by TCRdb to 2015 to 2017). The library was made by 5' RACE. For sequencing, an Illumina HiSeq 2500 was employed. A second PCR of roughly 7 to 11 cycles was run with a J-beta primer mix and a sample-barcoded 5' primer. The public reads were run again by TCRdb, first through fastp at Q25 and then through MiXCR, and only productive beta chains were kept. Duplicate CDR3 protein sequences are folded into a single record with the most common DNA and genes. The sample table shows 850,000 to 1,300,000 distinct CDR3 sequences, and 45% are seen once. The ten most abundant clones make up under 20% of the sample. Sequencing was done on a sample of blood. The receptors stem from an older woman in good health.

The chain has TRBV27 and TRBJ2-4; D might be TRBD2 (5 bases). The CDR3 runs 13 residues. Trimming cost V 6 bases and J 5 bases, with 11 bases left between them. CDR1 and CDR2 (germline): MNHEY, SMNVEV (reference sequence). The CDR3 spells CASRAGGQNIQYF. The CDR3 coding sequence is TGTGCCAGCAGGGCAGGAGGCCAAAACATTCAGTACTTC.

V and J are TRBV27 and TRBJ2-3; 8 nucleotides match TRBD2. Germline V CDR1 and CDR2: MNHEY, SMNVEV (reference sequence). The CDR3 spans 17 residues. The J segment lost 4 bases and the V segment lost 5 bases, leaving 14 bases of the junction unmatched. The CDR3 loop reads CASSIRAGAPQSDTQYF. The CDR3 DNA is TGTGCCAGCAGTATAAGAGCGGGAGCGCCGCAGTCAGATACGCAGTATTTT.